The 30 T cell receptor beta chains below all came from one sample that was sequenced in a study of response to subunit inactivated influenza vaccine. TCRdb passed the RT-PCR reads through MiXCR, listing each CDR3 protein once. Of approximately 530,000 distinct CDR3 sequences listed, under 15% are singletons. The specimen comprised PBMCs from blood, sampled roughly 46 days after vaccination. These receptors were taken from a man aged 50-60 years who received an inactivated influenza vaccine.

In regard to this clonotype: A much larger clonotype is one base distant, so this may be a read error. This rearrangement joins TRBV7-9 to TRBJ2-7; D gene unclear. The V end was cut by 6 bases, the J end by 2 bases, with 11 bases between. The CDR3 contains 13 residues. Per germline, CDR1 SEHNR and CDR2 FQNEAQ (reference sequence). CDR3: CASSSGRTYEQYF. CDR3 bases: TGTGCCAGCAGTTCCGGCAGAACCTACGAGCAGTACTTC.

This clonotype was counted only a few times. CDR3 protein: CASSVNRGLVGNEQFF. CDR3 nucleotides: TGTGCCAGCAGCGTAAACAGGGGGCTGGTGGGCAATGAGCAGTTCTTC. The chain is built from TRBV5-6 and TRBJ2-1; 9 bases align to TRBD1. Trimming at V came to 4 bases and at J to 6 bases, leaving 11 bases not matched to a gene. The CDR3 covers 16 residues. The germline gives CDR1 SGHDT, CDR2 YYEEEE.

This clonotype was counted ten times or more. This rearrangement joins TRBV7-9 to TRBJ2-5; D not certain. With 0 bases removed from V and 5 bases from J, the gap between germline ends came to 10 bases. CDR1 and CDR2 from the germline V gene are SEHNR and FQNEAQ (reference sequence). The CDR3 has 14 amino acids. The CDR3 coding sequence is TGTGCCAGCAGCTTAGCGGGTGGGAAGGAGACCCAGTACTTC. As protein: CASSLAGGKETQYF.

A note on this clonotype: It may be a read error: a sequence one base away is much more abundant. The CDR3 here is CSASYWRPYEQYF. The CDR3 DNA sequence: TGCAGTGCTAGTTACTGGCGTCCCTACGAGCAGTACTTC. V is TRBV20-1 and J is TRBJ2-7, with D hard to call. The germline V gene encodes CDR1 DFQATT and CDR2 SNEGSKA (reference sequence). With 3 bases removed from V and 2 bases from J, the gap between germline ends came to 11 bases. This CDR3 contains 13 residues.

V gene TRBV7-9 combines with J gene TRBJ1-3; D gene uncertain. The CDR3 loop spans 15 amino acids. V was shortened by 5 bases and J by 4 bases, with 15 bases between the two germline ends. Germline CDR1 is SEHNR and CDR2 is FQNEAQ (reference sequence). The CDR3 DNA follows: TGTGCCAGCAGCCCCCCGGGCCTCGGGGGAAACACCATATATTTT. The encoded protein is CASSPPGLGGNTIYF.

This clonotype was picked up a small number of times. The V call is TRBV12-3 or TRBV12-4, the J call TRBJ1-2, with 9 positions matching TRBD1. The CDR3 contains 14 residues. V shed 3 bases and J 8 bases; nucleotides not matched to a gene: 7. CDR3 loop: CASSFPQGAGGYTF. The CDR3 coding sequence is TGTGCCAGCAGTTTCCCACAGGGGGCGGGAGGCTACACCTTC.

This clonotype has just a few counts. In DNA form, the CDR3 reads TGTGCCAGCAGTTTAGCGTCCGGGGGCGGTAGTTCCGGGGAGCTGTTTTTT. Its protein product is CASSLASGGGSSGELFF. This chain joins TRBV12-3 or TRBV12-4 and TRBJ2-2, with D perhaps assigned TRBD1 or TRBD2 (6 bases each). The CDR3 spans 17 residues. V shed 0 bases and J shed 6 bases, with 17 bases lying between them.

This clonotype showed up just a few times. The chain carries TRBV28 and TRBJ2-7; the D is unclear. Trimming took 4 bases from V and 2 from J, leaving 15 bases between them. The length of the CDR3 is 15 residues. CDR1 and CDR2 (germline): MDHEN, SYDVKM. The CDR3 here is CASSSFGSQTYEQYF. Here the CDR3 DNA reads TGTGCCAGCAGTTCTTTTGGCTCTCAAACCTACGAGCAGTACTTC. Full variable domain (remainder filled in from reference TRBV28 and TRBJ2-7): DVKVTQSSRYLVKRTGEKVFLECVQDMDHENMFWYRQDPGLGLRLIYFSYDVKMKEKGDIPEGYSVSREKKERFSLILESASTNQTSMYLCASSSFGSQTYEQYFGPGTRLTVT.

This clonotype was counted only a few times. This chain links TRBV4-2 with TRBJ2-3; D gene uncertain. CDR1 and CDR2 (germline): LGHNA, YNFKEQ. The CDR3 extends over 19 amino acids. V dropped 0 bases and J dropped 1 base, with 20 bases sitting between them. CDR3 in amino acids: CASSQEGFVETRGTDTQYF. The CDR3 nucleotides read TGTGCCAGCAGCCAAGAAGGTTTCGTGGAGACGAGAGGCACAGATACGCAGTATTTT.

The chain combines TRBV2 with TRBJ2-5, with D unresolved. V dropped 7 bases and J dropped 4 bases, with 10 bases sitting between them. Germline V lookup: CDR1 SNHLY, CDR2 FYNNEI. The CDR3 sequence is 12 residues long. The CDR3 protein is CASNKGVETQYF. The DNA of the CDR3 is TGTGCCAGCAACAAGGGCGTAGAGACCCAGTACTTC.

This clonotype was seen a handful of times. The V and J genes are TRBV20-1 and TRBJ2-7; TRBD1 agrees at 9 bases. Germline CDR1 reads DFQATT; CDR2 reads SNEGSKA (reference sequence). The ends lost 4 bases at V and 1 base at J; junction bases unmatched: 5. This CDR3 is built from 14 residues. The CDR3 loop is CSATTGTGSYEQYF. In nucleotides, the CDR3 is TGCAGTGCTACCACCGGGACAGGGTCCTACGAGCAGTACTTC.

This clonotype was seen ten or more times. The V gene is TRBV20-1, the J gene TRBJ2-5; D is uncertain. The germline V gene encodes CDR1 DFQATT and CDR2 SNEGSKA (reference sequence). CDR3 length: 11 amino acids. The V end was cut by 6 bases, the J end by 4 bases, with 9 bases between. The CDR3 loop reads CSALRGETQYF. The CDR3, as DNA: TGCAGTGCCCTGCGCGGAGAGACCCAGTACTTC.

This chain joins TRBV11-2 and TRBJ2-1; the D is unclear. Germline CDR1 and CDR2: SGHAT and FQNNGV. CDR3 size: 13 residues. Trimming shortened V by 5 bases and J by 5 bases, and 10 bases separated the two germline ends. Written as DNA, the CDR3 is TGTGCCAGCAGCACCCGGCACAACAATGAGCAGTTCTTC. Its protein is CASSTRHNNEQFF.

This clonotype was recorded many times. CDR3: CASSPPGLQETQYF. In DNA, the CDR3 is TGTGCCAGCTCACCGCCGGGACTTCAAGAGACCCAGTACTTC. The J gene is TRBJ2-5, the V gene TRBV18; maybe TRBD2 (6 bases). The V gene's germline CDR1 is KGHSH and CDR2 LQKENI. The CDR3 consists of 14 residues. V dropped 3 bases and J dropped 2 bases, with 10 bases sitting between them.

This chain uses TRBV5-1 with TRBJ2-1; 9 bases are shared with TRBD2. Germline V gene sequence: CDR1 SGHRS, CDR2 YFSETQ. This CDR3 region has 15 residues. Trimming cost V 6 bases and J 6 bases; bases outside gene matches: 10. CDR3 sequence (DNA): TGCGCCAGCACCGGAGTAGCGGGAGTACCCAATGAGCAGTTCTTC. Translating gives CASTGVAGVPNEQFF. Filled out from reference TRBV5-1 and TRBJ2-1, the complete variable domain reads KAGVTQTPRYLIKTRGQQVTLSCSPISGHRSVSWYQQTPGQGLQFLFEYFSETQRNKGNFPGRFSGRQFSNSRSEMNVSTLELGDSALYLCASTGVAGVPNEQFFGPGTRLTVL.

Note on this clonotype: Being one base from a much bigger clone, this may be a read error. V gene TRBV7-2 combines with J gene TRBJ1-1; D unclear. Trimming cost V 6 bases and J 8 bases, with 13 bases left between them. CDR1 SGHTA and CDR2 FQGNSA come from the germline V gene. The CDR3 spans 12 residues. CDR3 protein: CASRSAYREAFF. Written as DNA, the CDR3 is TGTGCCAGCAGATCCGCCTATCGGGAAGCTTTCTTT. The variable domain in full, with the rest retrieved from reference TRBV7-2 and TRBJ1-1, is GAGVSQSPSNKVTEKGKDVELRCDPISGHTALYWYRQSLGQGLEFLIYFQGNSAPDKSGLPSDRFSAERTGGSVSTLTIQRTQQEDSAVYLCASRSAYREAFFGQGTRLTVV.

Only a few counts were recorded for this clonotype. The chain joins TRBV6-2 or TRBV6-3 to TRBJ1-2; no reliable D call. The CDR3 spans 11 residues. V gave up 6 bases and J gave up 5 bases, with 7 bases separating them. Germline CDR1 is MNHEY and CDR2 is SVGEGT. CDR3 sequence (DNA): TGTGCCAGCAGGGGCGGATATGGCTACACCTTC. It encodes CASRGGYGYTF.

The chain uses TRBV28 and TRBJ2-1; 10 positions match TRBD2. The CDR3 spans 18 residues. Germline V gives CDR1 MDHEN, CDR2 SYDVKM. V shed 5 bases and J 6 bases; nucleotides not matched to a gene: 16. In DNA form, the CDR3 reads TGTGCCAGCAGTCCTCCCGGATTAGCGGGAGGTTACGGCAATGAGCAGTTCTTC. Its translation: CASSPPGLAGGYGNEQFF.

The rearrangement joins TRBV12-3 or TRBV12-4 to TRBJ2-7; unclear D gene. Trimming took off 5 bases at V and 2 bases at J, with 13 bases between the two ends. The CDR3 length is 14 residues. CDR3 sequence: CASSKDGGPYEQYF. Written as DNA, the CDR3 is TGTGCCAGCAGTAAAGACGGTGGCCCCTACGAGCAGTACTTC.

The table lists this clonotype with many counts. The genes are TRBV20-1 and TRBJ2-7, with 9 bases that match TRBD2. The germline CDR1 and CDR2 sequences are DFQATT and SNEGSKA (reference sequence). J was trimmed by 6 bases and V by 5 bases; bases with no gene match: 11. The CDR3 sequence is 14 residues long. The chain's CDR3 is CSAGGGALKSEQYF. The DNA of the CDR3 is TGCAGTGCTGGCGGGGGGGCGCTTAAGTCCGAGCAGTACTTC.

This clonotype was detected a few times. This chain uses TRBV20-1 with TRBJ1-2; 8 bases map to TRBD1. The CDR3 totals 13 residues. CDR1 is DFQATT and CDR2 is SNEGSKA in the germline V gene (reference sequence). V trimming: 6 bases; J trimming: 5 bases; junction bases outside the gene matches: 8. This chain's CDR3 is CSAPTGAPYGYTF. The CDR3 DNA sequence: TGCAGTGCGCCGACAGGGGCCCCGTATGGCTACACCTTC.

This chain's CDR3 is CASSLVPGTAAYGYTF. The CDR3, as DNA: TGTGCCAGCAGCTTGGTTCCAGGGACAGCAGCCTATGGCTACACCTTC. This rearrangement joins TRBV5-5 to TRBJ1-2, with 7 nucleotides matching TRBD1. CDR1 is SGHKS and CDR2 is YYEKEE in the germline V gene (reference sequence). There are 16 residues in the CDR3. With V trimmed by 0 bases and J by 4 bases, 9 bases remained unmatched. The variable domain in full, completed from reference TRBV5-5 and TRBJ1-2, reads DAGVTQSPTHLIKTRGQQVTLRCSPISGHKSVSWYQQVLGQGPQFIFQYYEKEERGRGNFPDRFSARQFPNYSSELNVNALLLGDSALYLCASSLVPGTAAYGYTFGSGTRLTVV.

This rearrangement joins TRBV3-1 to TRBJ2-1, with a weak D call TRBD2 (7 bases). Germline CDR1 reads LGHDT; CDR2 reads YNNKEL (reference sequence). The ends were cut back, 7 bases at V and 5 bases at J, with 18 bases in the middle. The CDR3 is made up of 15 amino acids. The CDR3 DNA follows: TGTGCCAGCAAAGAGGGGGGGGCGAGGAACAATGAGCAGTTCTTC. Encoded protein: CASKEGGARNNEQFF.

This clonotype was seen a single time. The CDR3 DNA reads TGTGCCAGCAGCCAAGGCCGGACAGAGGTTTCACCCCTCCACTTT. It codes for CASSQGRTEVSPLHF. The chain has TRBV4-2 and TRBJ1-6; possible D gene TRBD1, 6 bases. V was pared by 1 base and J by 9 bases, with 13 bases between. This CDR3 has 15 amino acids. Germline assignment: CDR1 LGHNA and CDR2 YNFKEQ.

Ten or more counts support this clonotype. This CDR3 reads CSARERSVMSGEQFF. The CDR3, as DNA: TGCAGTGCTAGAGAGCGGAGCGTAATGTCGGGTGAGCAGTTCTTC. V and J are TRBV20-1 and TRBJ2-1; D call uncertain. The V end was cut by 0 bases, the J end by 9 bases, with 18 bases between. CDR1 DFQATT and CDR2 SNEGSKA come from the germline V gene (reference sequence). The CDR3 spans 15 residues.

The chain recombines TRBV7-2 with TRBJ2-7; TRBD1 might be the D (6 bases). CDR1 is SGHTA and CDR2 is FQGNSA in the germline V gene. The CDR3 runs 14 residues. The ends were cut back, 5 bases at V and 2 bases at J, with 13 bases in the middle. This CDR3 is CASSPSTGPYEQYF. The CDR3 nucleotides read TGTGCCAGCAGCCCATCGACAGGACCCTACGAGCAGTACTTC.

Many counts were recorded for this clonotype. This chain connects TRBV11-2 to TRBJ2-1, with 8 bases identical to TRBD2. This CDR3 region has 20 residues. V trimming: 6 bases; J trimming: 0 bases; junction bases outside the gene matches: 19. Per the germline V gene, CDR1 is SGHAT and CDR2 is FQNNGV. The CDR3 nucleotides read TGTGCCAGCAGTTCCCCCGGGGTAGCGGGGTTATTAAGCTCCTACAATGAGCAGTTCTTC. Translation: CASSSPGVAGLLSSYNEQFF. Using reference TRBV11-2 and TRBJ2-1 for the parts outside the CDR3, the full variable domain is EAGVAQSPRYKIIEKRQSVAFWCNPISGHATLYWYQQILGQGPKLLIQFQNNGVVDDSQLPKDRFSAERLKGVDSTLKIQPAKLEDSAVYLCASSSPGVAGLLSSYNEQFFGPGTRLTVL.

This clonotype was observed many times. The chain recombines TRBV11-2 with TRBJ2-7, with unresolved D. Trimming stripped 5 bases from V and 6 bases from J, with 11 bases between. This CDR3 has 12 residues. From germline, CDR1 is SGHAT and CDR2 FQNNGV. In DNA form, the CDR3 reads TGTGCCAGCAGCCTTGTAGTGTCCGAGCAGTACTTC. Protein sequence: CASSLVVSEQYF.

The chain employs TRBV6-1 and TRBJ2-5; 8 positions agree with TRBD1. Germline V gives CDR1 MNHNS, CDR2 SASEGT. This CDR3 region has 15 residues. V lost 2 bases to trimming and J lost 5 bases; unmatched junction nucleotides: 7. CDR3 coding DNA: TGTGCCAGCAGTGAAACTACAGGGGGGCACGAGACCCAGTACTTC. Protein: CASSETTGGHETQYF.

A few counts support this clonotype. The chain is built from TRBV9 and TRBJ2-7, with 11 bases aligning to TRBD2. J lost 4 bases, V lost 4 bases, and 7 bases had no gene match. The CDR3 extends over 15 amino acids. Germline V gene sequence: CDR1 SGDLS, CDR2 YYNGEE. The CDR3 DNA follows: TGTGCCAGCAGCCCAACGGGACTAGCGGAGTACGAGCAGTACTTC. Amino acids: CASSPTGLAEYEQYF.